This T cell receptor beta chain emerged from a study of cytomegalovirus exposure and HLA in healthy donors. Among the donors, all were healthy bone marrow donors. A note on this clone: As yet, its antigen is unknown.

Study-level results: Common viral pathogens seemed, in a later analysis, to connect with several of the most significant clusters. Association of roughly 18,000 TCR beta sequences with HLA alleles was found at 0.05 false discovery rate in a later analysis.

The PCR employed 60 Vbeta primers together with 13 Jbeta primers. Sequencing used immunoSEQ multiplex PCR; TCRdb keeps in-frame clones, though not all of them. The sample gives over 150,000 clones, around 82% of which show up once; 0.35% to 0.4% is in the top ten. The sequence was collected from a boy aged 2-9 years in good health and CMV-seronegative. Sequenced material: PBMCs.

CDR3 in amino acids: CASSFSGQGPYEQYF. The CDR3 DNA is TGTGCCAGCAGCTTCTCAGGACAGGGGCCCTACGAGCAGTACTTC. The chain combines TRBV5-5 with TRBJ2-7, with 9 nucleotides matching TRBD1. Germline trimming cut 2 bases from V and 2 bases from J; bases unmatched to any gene: 5. There are 15 residues in the CDR3. Germline values: CDR1 SGHKS, CDR2 YYEKEE (reference sequence).